Shown below are 2 T cell receptor beta chains from a single sample sequenced in a study of OX40 agonist ivuxolimab in advanced cancers. Sequencing used immunoSEQ multiplex PCR; TCRdb keeps in-frame clones, though not all of them. The sample includes approximately 50,000 clones, approximately 80% of them seen just once. Sequenced material: CD4+ or CD8+ T cells sorted from blood, taken in a trial of the OX40 agonist ivuxolimab. The receptors shown here come from an adult with an advanced solid tumor such as melanoma, head and neck, liver or kidney cancer.

This chain joins TRBV7-9 and TRBJ2-1; TRBD2 aligns across 13 bases. The CDR3 length is 16 residues. The V gene's germline CDR1 is SEHNR and CDR2 FQNEAQ (reference sequence). Trimming removed 4 bases from V and 2 bases from J; junction bases left unmatched: 2. In DNA form, the CDR3 reads TGTGCCAGCAGCTCCGGGACTAGCGGGACCTACAATGAGCAGTTCTTC. Its translation is CASSSGTSGTYNEQFF.

The rearrangement joins TRBV18 to TRBJ2-1, with TRBD2 matching 9 bases. The germline V gene encodes CDR1 KGHSH and CDR2 LQKENI. Unmatched junction bases numbered 10, after V lost 3 bases and J lost 13 bases. This CDR3 comprises 14 residues. CDR3 residues: CASSPASSGNIQFF. The CDR3 DNA sequence: TGTGCCAGCTCACCCGCGTCTAGCGGGAATATTCAGTTCTTC.